The rows below give T cell receptor beta chains drawn from one sample of a study of control samples from healthy donors and cancer patients. The repertoire was sequenced with immunoSEQ multiplex PCR; TCRdb's copy has only in-frame clones and lacks some. This table holds about 92,000 clones, more than 75% found once. Material: blood. Source of these receptors: a woman aged 55-69 years in good health. Each CDR3 is given with its conserved first and last residue. D genes are given only for firm matches. Only some rows state a clone size, as once, few, many or a class for expanded clones.

TRBJ1-3,NA,TRBV10-2,TRBD1,TGCGCCAGCACCAGTAGGACAGGGGAAAGAAACACCATATATTTT,CASTSRTGERNTIYF
TRBJ2-2,NA,TRBV11-2,TRBD1,TGTGCCAGCAGCTTATTCGGGACAGGGGAGACCGGGGAGCTGTTTTTT,CASSLFGTGETGELFF
TRBJ2-2,NA,TRBV7-8,NA,TGTGCCAGCAGCTTAGGCGGGGATCCGAACACCGGGGAGCTGTTTTTT,CASSLGGDPNTGELFF
TRBJ2-5,NA,TRBV11-1,NA,TGTGCCAGCAGCCCCGAGGGGACCAGGGAAGAGACCCAGTACTTC,CASSPEGTREETQYF
TRBJ2-7,NA,TRBV7-2,TRBD2,TGTGCCAGCAGCTTAGACGGCGGGGGGTACGCCGAGCAGTACTTC,CASSLDGGGYAEQYF
TRBJ2-6,NA,TRBV6-2/TRBV6-3,NA,TGTGCCAGCAGTCCGTGGAATACTGGGGCCAACGTCCTGACTTTC,CASSPWNTGANVLTF
TRBJ2-1,once,TRBV5-4,NA,TGTGCCAGCAGCCAAAGCAGCTACAATGAGCAGTTCTTC,CASSQSSYNEQFF
TRBJ2-1,few,TRBV21-1,NA,TGTGCCAGCAGCAAAGATGTGGCACAGGGGGTGTGTGGGGGCAATGAGCAGTTCTTC,CASSKDVAQGVCGGNEQFF
TRBJ2-1,NA,TRBV6-5,NA,TGTGCCAGCTCCTTCAATGGGGGGCTCAATGAGCAGTTCTTC,CASSFNGGLNEQFF
TRBJ2-5,NA,TRBV7-9,NA,TGTGCCAGCAGCCTTCGGACTCTACAAGAGACCCAGTACTTC,CASSLRTLQETQYF
TRBJ1-1,NA,TRBV11-2,NA,TGTGCCAGCAGCACAGCCGGGAGCATGAACACTGAAGCTTTCTTT,CASSTAGSMNTEAFF
TRBJ2-3,NA,TRBV2,NA,TGTGCCAGCAGTTTAATTGCCACAGATACGCAGTATTTT,CASSLIATDTQYF
TRBJ2-2,NA,TRBV5-1,NA,TGCGCCAGCAGCTTGCAGACTAGTTCCGGGGAGCTGTTTTTT,CASSLQTSSGELFF
TRBJ2-5,NA,TRBV11-2,NA,TGTGCCAGCAGCACAATGTGGACCCAGTACTTC,CASSTMWTQYF
TRBJ1-2,once,TRBV9,TRBD1,TGTGCCAGCAGCGCGAGCGCACAGGGGGCGTTAGTCTATGGCTACACCTTC,CASSASAQGALVYGYTF
TRBJ2-1,once,TRBV19,NA,TGTGCCAGTAGTAGCAATCACAAAGTCACCTACAATGAGCAGTTCTTC,CASSSNHKVTYNEQFF
TRBJ2-7,NA,TRBV28,NA,TGTGCCAGCAGTTTACGACTGGGCGAGCAGTACTTC,CASSLRLGEQYF
TRBJ2-7,NA,TRBV4-2,NA,TGTGCCAGCAGCATCCGGGACACCAACTCCTACGAGCAGTACTTC,CASSIRDTNSYEQYF
TRBJ2-5,NA,TRBV27,NA,TGTGCCAGCACCCCCCTGGGGGGGGCCGGGTTTGGGACCCAGTACTTC,CASTPLGGAGFGTQYF
TRBJ2-3,NA,TRBV28,TRBD2,TGTGCCAGCAGAGGGGCGGGGGCTACCTCCCATAGCGGGAGTGGAACAGATACGCAGTATTTT,CASRGAGATSHSGSGTDTQYF
TRBJ1-3,NA,TRBV15,NA,TGTGCCACCAGCAGAGAGGACGGGCCGTACAACACCATATATTTT,CATSREDGPYNTIYF
TRBJ2-7,once,TRBV3-1/TRBV3-2,NA,TGTGCCAGCAGCCCGACAGCGACCTACGAGCAGTACTTC,CASSPTATYEQYF
TRBJ1-5,NA,TRBV3-1/TRBV3-2,NA,TGTGCCAGCAGCCAAGGACCCGGGGATCAGCCCCAGCATTTT,CASSQGPGDQPQHF
TRBJ2-1,NA,TRBV10-1,TRBD1,TGCGCCAGGTGGACAGGGACTTACAATGAGCAGTTCTTC,CARWTGTYNEQFF
TRBJ1-5,NA,TRBV2,NA,TGTGCCAGCAGTGAAGCCCCCCGACCCCAGCATTTT,CASSEAPRPQHF
TRBJ2-5,NA,TRBV5-6,NA,TGTGCCAGCAGCTTTTTCCAGTACCAAGAGACCCAGTACTTC,CASSFFQYQETQYF
TRBJ2-1,once,TRBV7-2,TRBD2,TGTGCCAGCAGCTTGAGCGGGGGGCTTTACAATGAGCAGTTCTTC,CASSLSGGLYNEQFF
TRBJ2-7,once,TRBV21-1,NA,TGTGCCAGCAGCAAAGCGGGACTAGCGGGAAAAGTCTCTACCTACGAGCAGTACTTC,CASSKAGLAGKVSTYEQYF
TRBJ2-7,NA,TRBV5-1,NA,TGCGCCAGCAGCTTAGGGACTTCGACCTACGAGCAGTACTTC,CASSLGTSTYEQYF
TRBJ2-1,NA,TRBV18,TRBD2,TGTGCCAGCTCACTCCTCGGGACTAGCAGCAATGAGCAGTTCTTC,CASSLLGTSSNEQFF
TRBJ1-3,NA,TRBV6-6,NA,TGTGCCAGCAGAGTGGACAACTCTGGAAACACCATATATTTT,CASRVDNSGNTIYF
TRBJ1-6,once,TRBV6-2/TRBV6-3,TRBD1,TGTGCCAGCAGTGACAGGGTGCGATCACCCCTCCACTTT,CASSDRVRSPLHF
TRBJ2-1,NA,TRBV11-3,NA,TGTGCCAGCAGCGACTATGGGGGGGCGTACAATGAGCAGTTCTTC,CASSDYGGAYNEQFF
TRBJ2-3,NA,TRBV5-6,TRBD2,TGTGCCAGCAGCCCTACCCGGTGGGGTAGCGGGGGGGATAGAGATACGCAGTATTTT,CASSPTRWGSGGDRDTQYF
TRBJ2-1,NA,TRBV7-6,TRBD2,TGTGCCAGCAGCGAACGAGCCGGGACTAGCGGGCGAAGCTCCTACAATGAGCAGTTCTTC,CASSERAGTSGRSSYNEQFF
TRBJ2-1,NA,TRBV9,TRBD2,TGTGCCAGCAGCGCCTTGACTAGCGGGAGCGTCAATGAGCAGTTCTTC,CASSALTSGSVNEQFF
TRBJ2-3,NA,TRBV9,NA,TGTGCCAGCAGCGTACTGGACAGCCCCACAGATACGCAGTATTTT,CASSVLDSPTDTQYF
TRBJ1-6,once,TRBV5-5,NA,TGTGCCAGCAGCTTGGGTGTGGGGGGAAATTCACCCCTCCACTTT,CASSLGVGGNSPLHF
TRBJ2-7,NA,TRBV15,NA,TGTGCCACCAGCAGCACTAGGGCGGGCTACGAGCAGTACTTC,CATSSTRAGYEQYF
TRBJ2-2,NA,TRBV6-5,NA,TGTGCCAGCAGTTGGGCAGGACCTTCGAACACCGGGGAGCTGTTTTTT,CASSWAGPSNTGELFF
TRBJ2-7,NA,TRBV11-2,NA,TGTGCCAGCAGCTTAGGACGGGGCTACGAGCAGTACTTC,CASSLGRGYEQYF
TRBJ1-5,few,TRBV24-1,TRBD1,TGTGCCACCAGTGGTCGTACAGGGGTCTTCAAGCCCCAGCATTTT,CATSGRTGVFKPQHF
TRBJ1-5,NA,TRBV19,NA,TGTGCCACCCTCGGAAGGGGCAATCAGCCCCAGCATTTT,CATLGRGNQPQHF
TRBJ2-5,NA,TRBV19,NA,TGTGCCAGTAGTACATCAGGGGCCCAGACCCAGTACTTC,CASSTSGAQTQYF
TRBJ2-1,NA,TRBV6-5,NA,TGTGCCAGCAGCATGGACAAGCTTCCATACAATGAGCAGTTCTTC,CASSMDKLPYNEQFF
TRBJ2-7,NA,TRBV10-3,TRBD2,TGTGCCATCTCTACCCCGTCGGGGGGTTGGGGGCAGTACTTC,CAISTPSGGWGQYF
TRBJ2-7,once,TRBV27,NA,TGTGCCAGGGGGGGATCTTCCTACGAGCAGTACTTC,CARGGSSYEQYF
TRBJ1-5,NA,TRBV2,NA,TGTGCCAGCAGTGAAGTGCTGAGCAATCAGCCCCAGCATTTT,CASSEVLSNQPQHF
TRBJ2-2,NA,TRBV11-3,TRBD1,TGTGCGAGAAAAGGGTCCCAGACAGGGCACCGGGAGCTGTTTTTT,CARKGSQTGHRELFF
TRBJ1-4,once,TRBV19,NA,TGTGCCAGTAGTATGGGACAATCCAGGGGTGAAAAACTGTTTTTT,CASSMGQSRGEKLFF
TRBJ2-3,NA,TRBV3-1/TRBV3-2,TRBD2,TGTGCCAGCAGCCTCAGCGGGGGGGCTGGGGCAGATACGCAGTATTTT,CASSLSGGAGADTQYF